This T cell receptor beta chain was identified in a study of PD-L1 blockade in urothelial cancer. Time point defined: peripheral blood 6 weeks after treatment start. Each patient supplied 1 to 8 pretreatment and on-treatment samples. This CDR3 region has 15 residues. The germline CDR1 and CDR2 sequences are LGHNA and YNFKEQ. Trimming stripped 0 bases from V and 5 bases from J, with 13 bases between. The assay was immunoSEQ multiplex PCR, and TCRdb's table has in-frame clones only and misses some. This table holds about 38,000 clones, less than 90% found once. The source of this sequence is a man in his sixties with urothelial cancer. The rearrangement uses TRBV4-2 and TRBJ2-5; possible D gene TRBD2, 6 bases. The starting material was PBMCs, obtained around atezolizumab (anti-PD-L1) treatment. DNA of the CDR3: TGTGCCAGCAGCCAAGAACAGACTAGGTCGGAGACCCAGTACTTC. It codes for CASSQEQTRSETQYF.